The T cell receptor beta chain under discussion was sequenced for a study of shared clonotypes between healthy human individuals. Trimming took 6 bases from V and 1 from J, leaving 15 bases between them. CDR3 length: 15 amino acids. Germline CDR1 and CDR2: MNHEY and SMNVEV (reference sequence). Genomic DNA of every subset was divided equally among multiple immunoSEQ plates. The method was immunoSEQ multiplex PCR; TCRdb's version includes in-frame clones alone and lacks a portion of them. Here the sample spans about 1 million clones, under 80% being singletons. The sample consisted of memory CD4+ T cells sorted from blood. Sample subset: CD45RA-negative fraction. This receptor was identified in a man younger than 35 in good health. The rearrangement joins TRBV27 to TRBJ1-1; no clear D. The CDR3, as DNA: TGTGCCAGCAGCTACACTAGGGCAACGAACACTGAAGCTTTCTTT. Translation gives CASSYTRATNTEAFF.